This TCR beta chain was identified in a study of cytomegalovirus exposure and HLA in healthy donors. General study points: Later genetic work tied a missense DCLRE1C variant to beta-chain V and J trimming. The Asian-associated ancestry cluster reportedly had fewer N-insertions than the approximately 690-donor mean in a later analysis. In an earlier analysis, productive rearrangement rates for most beta V segments clustered near 87% or 30%.

Trimming shortened V by 6 bases and J by 4 bases, and 12 bases separated the two germline ends. Germline assignment: CDR1 SGHVS and CDR2 FQNEAQ. This CDR3 contains 13 residues. Details on this clone: What it binds is unknown.

Vbeta (60) and Jbeta (13) primers were used in the PCR. Generated by immunoSEQ multiplex PCR, the TCRdb table keeps only in-frame clones and is missing some. The sample yields some 180,000 clones, around 76% seen once. This TCR came from a woman between 25 and 40 years old in good health and CMV-seropositive. The J gene is TRBJ1-2, the V gene TRBV7-8; D might be TRBD1 (5 bases). The sample was PBMCs. The CDR3 coding sequence is TGTGCCAGCAGGCCCACAGGCCTCTATGGCTACACCTTC. Its protein product is CASRPTGLYGYTF.